This T cell receptor beta chain was identified in a study of T cell responses to AZD1222 COVID-19 vaccine. Study-wide results and caveats: The repertoires were collected only after the peak T cell response. Reportedly, nearly half of unique spike TCRs recognized epitopes outside B.1.351/B.1.1.7 mutations.

Notes on this clone: Its antigen is undetermined.

TCRdb's table, derived via immunoSEQ multiplex PCR, lists solely in-frame clones and lacks some. The repertoire holds 89,000 or so clones, with more than 70% as singletons. The CDR3 covers 12 residues. Looked up from germline, CDR1 is SGHTA and CDR2 is FQGNSA. Trimming shortened V by 5 bases and J by 4 bases, and 8 bases separated the two germline ends. This chain uses TRBV7-2 with TRBJ1-1, with a weak D call TRBD1 (5 bases). This receptor was taken from an adult who received the AZD1222 COVID-19 vaccine. The specimen comprised peripheral blood, sampled 28 days after the second AZD1222 dose. The DNA for the CDR3 is TGTGCCAGCAGCAAGGGGAGCACTGAAGCTTTCTTT. The encoded protein is CASSKGSTEAFF. The full variable domain, completed using reference TRBV7-2 and TRBJ1-1, is GAGVSQSPSNKVTEKGKDVELRCDPISGHTALYWYRQSLGQGLEFLIYFQGNSAPDKSGLPSDRFSAERTGGSVSTLTIQRTQQEDSAVYLCASSKGSTEAFFGQGTRLTVV.